This T cell receptor (beta chain) is from a study of shared clonotypes between healthy human individuals. Whole-study findings and limits: Few donors limited the genetic and exposure-history diversity represented.

J lost 6 bases, V lost 1 base, and 8 bases had no gene match. The CDR3 contains 15 residues. Germline CDR1 is KGHSH and CDR2 is LQKENI. Notes on this clone: Its specificity is not known.

For every subset, genomic DNA was evenly distributed across several immunoSEQ plates. Amplification in unsorted PBMC replicate PCRs started from around 310 ng DNA, which equals tens of thousands of T cell genomes. Ten immunoSEQ deep assay plates were used by the authors to sequence unsorted PBMC DNA. Sequenced by immunoSEQ multiplex PCR; TCRdb stores in-frame clones only, minus some. This sample has 450,000 to 600,000 clones; around 79% occur once, and the top ten carry over 9.5%. The rearrangement uses TRBV18 and TRBJ2-7; TRBD2 matches at 8 bases. The sequencing input was PBMCs. The sequence was obtained from a woman aged 40 to 50 in good health. Some clones in this sample may be carry-over from other donors' samples. As DNA, the CDR3 is TGTGCCAGCTCACCACAGAACACGGGAGGGCCCGAGCAGTACTTC. Encoded protein: CASSPQNTGGPEQYF.